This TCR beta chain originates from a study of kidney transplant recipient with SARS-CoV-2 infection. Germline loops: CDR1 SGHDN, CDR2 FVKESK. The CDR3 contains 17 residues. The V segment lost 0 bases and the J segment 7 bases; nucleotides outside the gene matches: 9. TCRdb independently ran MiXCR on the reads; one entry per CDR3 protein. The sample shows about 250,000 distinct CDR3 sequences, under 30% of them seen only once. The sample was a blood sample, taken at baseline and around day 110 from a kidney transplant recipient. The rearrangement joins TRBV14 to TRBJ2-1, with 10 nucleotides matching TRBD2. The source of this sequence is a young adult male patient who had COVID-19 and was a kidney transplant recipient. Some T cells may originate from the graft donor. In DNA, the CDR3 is TGTGCCAGCAGCCAAGAATTGTGGCTAGCGGGAGAGAATGAGCAGTTCTTC. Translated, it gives CASSQELWLAGENEQFF. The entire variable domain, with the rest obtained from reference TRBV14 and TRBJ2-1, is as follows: EAGVTQFPSHSVIEKGQTVTLRCDPISGHDNLYWYRRVMGKEIKFLLHFVKESKQDESGMPNNRFLAERTGGTYSTLKVQPAELEDSGVYFCASSQELWLAGENEQFFGPGTRLTVL.